This entry features one TCR beta chain sequence. Its antigen has not been determined. No much larger clone exists at a distance of one base, and base qualities are not known. This sample is drawn from a study of long-term antiretroviral therapy in people with HIV (dated by TCRdb to between 2021 and 2023). About the full investigation: Collection of the earliest samples took place about a decade ahead of the 2015 WHO recommendation for immediate ART, at a time when ART was typically delayed until CD4 counts fell. Of the 30 participants with HIV, approximately 11 were female. A total of 192 cryopreserved PBMC samples were contributed to the cohort by 30 adults with confirmed HIV infection, with samples collected serially over a mean of around 6 years (range 1-12). Whether ART initiation and durable HIV suppression were associated with changes in peripheral blood TRB repertoire composition and diversity was tested in a retrospective serial study. No cross-contamination during QIAcube processing turned up in test extractions that ran a monoclonal T-cell line alongside some 34 polyclonal samples.

Trimming costs V 0 bases and J 5 bases, and their ends lie 21 bases apart. Sequences LNHDA (CDR1) and SQIVND (CDR2) are obtained from the germline V gene (reference sequence). The CDR3 starts with the cysteine, ends with the phenylalanine, and has 18 residues. The read is trimmed to its CDR3 DNA, 54 bases read in frame from base 1. Sequencing of the TRB variable region was done with the immunoSEQ hsTCRB v3.0 assay at survey level resolution. A depth of 40,000-50,000 T-cell genomes per sample was targeted for TRB sequencing. An Illumina MiSeq with a v3 150-cycle kit was used to sequence the pooled TRB libraries. The authors' analysis ran thus. Analysis of repertoires was carried out in R inside a reproducible Nextflow workflow spanning QC, data transformation and analysis. Custom analyses were implemented in LymphoSeq2, an R package for AIRR-Seq data exploration. A handful of samples that produced fewer than 5000 total TRB sequences were removed, so under 200 HIV repertoires were analyzed. Among the approximately 200 retained HIV repertoires, 55 to 60 were collected before ART initiation and 129 after ART initiation. Repertoires were downsampled to 5000 TRB nucleotide sequences, and summary statistics were averaged over 100 downsampling iterations. The analysis kept only TRB sequences whose CDR3 regions were at least seven amino acids long. Diversity was assessed using a clonality score derived from Shannon entropy and using the Gini coefficient. In the repertoire networks, any two of the top 5000 CDR3 amino acid sequences were connected whenever the two sequences differed by an edit distance of one. For TRB CDR3 amino acid sequences, antigen specificity groups and MHC restriction were predicted with GLIPH2. To flag known CMV, EBV, HIV or tissue antigen associations, CDR3 amino acid sequences were matched against VDJdb and McPAS-TCR. Pre-ART, post-ART and control groups were compared with Wilcoxon signed-rank tests and Holm-Bonferroni correction. What TCRdb holds here is the immuneACCESS table cut down to in-frame rearrangements. Part of the clones is not present; checked against another copy, under half of the missing clones reflect an unresolved V gene, and the others are unexplained. V and J calls and clone size are as listed in that table; D and trimming were resolved from the DNA. For this sample the table gives under 30,000 clones, of which about 85% were detected only once. The leading ten clones occupy roughly 7% of the sample.

Inclusion was restricted to participants for whom at least one PBMC sample before ART initiation and at least two post-ART samples were available. Treatment was received in the United States of America by all participants with HIV. Before DNA extraction, cryopreserved samples containing about 0.95-10 million PBMC were thawed and washed. At the time of the earliest PBMC sample, participants with HIV were aged between about 23 and 54 years. Each participant contributed PBMC samples from 1-4 timepoints before ART initiation and 2-8 timepoints after ART initiation, with a median of 7 samples. For every participant, serial HIV viral load, CD4+ T-cell count, ART history and demographic data were obtained. Using a Qiagen kit on a QIAcube, genomic DNA was extracted from unsorted PBMC, with samples processed in batches of 12. Summary of the overall study and its limitations: The repertoire was dominated across all time points by expanded TRB clones identified before ART initiation, although this dominance was seen to fluctuate and to decrease in many PLHIV after ART. Limited PBMC availability meant only the TCR beta chain was sequenced, without alpha chain pairing. ART initiation was associated with a significant increase in TRB diversity, but diversity stayed significantly below transplant donor controls even after long-term ART. Inferences about post-ART repertoire changes were limited because no data were available on ART adherence, viral resistance or therapy changes. Narrower CDR3 length ranges were observed in HIV repertoires than in controls, and an antigen-experienced repertoire with only a slight naive shift after ART was suggested by the network structure. Unsorted PBMC were profiled instead of sorted CD4+ and CD8+ T cells because pre-ART samples had limited cell numbers. The samples were dated from about 2004 to 2018, and the ART regimens that were used may be less effective than current ART regimens.

The clonotype was recovered from a man aged 50 or older with HIV. Material: unsorted PBMCs, obtained about 5 years before starting antiretroviral therapy. The chain employs TRBV19 and TRBJ2-3, with no confidently assigned D gene. The CDR3 amino acid sequence is: CASSIDLKSGLMLDTQYF. Here is the DNA: TGTGCCAGTAGTATAGATCTCAAGTCAGGCTTAATGTTAGATACGCAGTATTTT.